This T cell receptor (beta chain) was found in a study of low-dose radiotherapy and immunotherapy resistance in tumors. On the study more broadly: Participants in Cohort 1 were administered 0.5 Gy per fraction at 2-week intervals, to a cumulative dose of 6.5 Gy. Every six weeks patients received intravenous ipilimumab 1 mg/kg, and every two weeks they received intravenous nivolumab 240 mg.

The sample's time point: before trial treatment. Germline V lookup: CDR1 LGHNA, CDR2 YSLEER. The length of the CDR3 is 13 residues. V trimming: 5 bases; J trimming: 5 bases; junction bases outside the gene matches: 5. This clonotype was seen many times. TRAV- and TRBV-specific primers, spanning alpha and beta chains, primed first-strand cDNA. It was with a constant-region primer and a V-primer adapter that TCRs were amplified over approximately 18 PCR cycles. TCRdb re-derived calls from the reads in MiXCR, one entry per CDR3 protein. The sample comprises around 79,000 distinct CDR3 sequences, approximately 17% of which are singletons, and roughly 6% rests with the top ten.

The sequence came from a male donor with prostate cancer. Specimen: PBMCs, collected before treatment. V is TRBV4-3 and J is TRBJ1-2, with 7 bases lining up with TRBD1. The CDR3 DNA reads TGCGCCAGCAGCTCGGAACAGGGGTATGGCTACACCTTC. Its translation: CASSSEQGYGYTF.